This entry describes one T cell receptor beta chain. This clone was seen a handful of times. The antigen this receptor binds is unknown. No much larger clone is present one base from it, and per-base qualities are unavailable. The trial excluded patients who had a history of autoimmune disease or who were on systemic immunosuppression. In every dose cohort, peripheral blood was drawn for TCR sequencing at baseline, cycle 4 day 1, and cycle 7 day 1. Samples were obtained from an open-label, multicenter, first-in-human phase I dose-escalation trial of ivuxolimab. Adults with locally advanced or metastatic melanoma, renal cell, hepatocellular, or head and neck squamous cell carcinoma were enrolled in the trial. CD4+ and CD8+ T cells were sorted separately from peripheral blood before TCR sequencing. V sheds 5 bases and J sheds 0 bases, leaving 5 bases between their ends. CDR1 and CDR2 are drawn from the germline V gene: SGHTA, FQGNSA. The CDR3 spans 13 residues, from the cysteine through the phenylalanine. This entry keeps only the CDR3 DNA: 39 bases, framed from base 1.

This sample was included in a study of OX40 agonist ivuxolimab in advanced cancers. Regarding the complete study: Ivuxolimab was a fully human IgG2 agonistic monoclonal antibody targeting the costimulatory receptor OX40 (CD134). Among the roughly 54 dose-escalation patients, 19 had hepatocellular carcinoma, around 15 melanoma, 9 renal cell carcinoma and 9 head and neck cancer. Patients were allowed to have had prior anti-PD-1, anti-PD-L1 or anti-CTLA-4 therapy, and roughly two fifths of the dose-escalation patients had been treated with checkpoint inhibitors. The monotherapy dose-escalation portion (N of about 50 patients) of the phase I ivuxolimab trial is reported in the paper. Three dose-escalation patients achieved partial responses, one with hepatocellular carcinoma and two with cutaneous melanoma. Peripheral TCRbeta sequencing aimed to test whether ivuxolimab altered TCR sequence diversity and caused clonal T-cell expansion. Intravenous ivuxolimab was administered to patients every 2 weeks at six dose levels: 0.01, 0.1, 0.3, 1.5, 3 and 10 mg/kg. In the dose-escalation cohort, more than 75% of patients were male, and the mean age was approximately 60 years, with a range of about 23 to 80.

Overall results and qualifications from the work: In the 0.1-3.0 mg/kg groups, partial responders had among the lowest normalized peripheral clonal expansion, particularly in CD8+ T cells. After ivuxolimab, expanded clones were on average more numerous among CD8+ T cells than among CD4+ T cells. Low levels of normalized T-cell clonal expansion were also shown by some nonresponding patients. At doses of 0.1 to 3.0 mg/kg, clonal expansion of both CD4+ and CD8+ blood T cells was observed from baseline to week 6. Which antigens the clonally expanded peripheral T cells were specific for was not determined.

To sequence the TCRbeta CDR3 region, genomic DNA was isolated from the sorted cells. The immunoSEQ Assay was used for sequencing of TCRbeta CDR3 regions. Drawn from immuneACCESS, this table holds only the in-frame rearrangements with V and J called that TCRdb kept. Clones are partly lost; checked studies trace under half to an unresolved V gene and leave the rest unexplained. The sample profile shows around 70,000 clones; about 85% of them were found once. Clones ranked in the top ten supply approximately 3.8% of the sample. Sequenced here: CD4+ or CD8+ T cells sorted from blood, sampled in a trial of the OX40 agonist ivuxolimab. This TCR came from an adult with an advanced solid tumor such as melanoma, head and neck, liver or kidney cancer. In this chain, TRBV7-2 is recombined with TRBJ1-5, with the D gene call left open. The CDR3 here reads CASSPDSNQPQHF. The DNA is TGTGCCAGCAGCCCCGATAGCAATCAGCCCCAGCATTTT.